This is a list of T cell receptor beta chains from one sample in a study of blood T cells in healthy people across ages. TCRdb re-analysed the 5' RACE reads in MiXCR, keeping a single row per CDR3 protein. The sample lists about 1.6 million distinct CDR3 sequences; roughly a third were seen once. The sequenced sample consisted of blood. The receptor set was obtained from a woman younger than 45 in good health. The CDR3 runs from the conserved cysteine through the conserved F or W. Fields, in order: D gene, clone size, V gene, J gene, CDR3 DNA, CDR3 protein. The D gene is left open where the match is weak. Clone sizes are given selectively: once, few, many, or a class where the clone is expanded.

.	few	TRBV18	TRBJ2-5	TGTGCCAGCTCACCACCGGGTAACGGGCGGCAAGAGACCCAGTACTTC	CASSPPGNGRQETQYF
TRBD1	.	TRBV7-6	TRBJ1-2	TGTGCCAGCACCAAGACAGGGGAGGAGGCTAACTATGGCTACACCTTC	CASTKTGEEANYGYTF
TRBD1	.	TRBV20-1	TRBJ2-3	TGCAGTGCCACGGACAGGGGAAGAAGCACAGATACGCAGTATTTT	CSATDRGRSTDTQYF
TRBD2	.	TRBV5-1	TRBJ2-1	TGCGCCAGCAGCATCGGGACTAGCGGCATGAACAATGAGCAGTTCTTC	CASSIGTSGMNNEQFF
TRBD1	.	TRBV4-1	TRBJ2-1	TGCGCCAGCAGCCTAACGTCCACGACAGGGCATGAGCAGTTCTTC	CASSLTSTTGHEQFF
.	.	TRBV11-2	TRBJ2-7	TGTGCCAGCAGCTCCCTTCTCGCGGGCGAGCAGTACTTC	CASSSLLAGEQYF
TRBD2	.	TRBV20-1	TRBJ2-1	TGCAGTGCTATAGCCGGGACTAGGGGCAATGAGCAGTTCTTC	CSAIAGTRGNEQFF
.	.	TRBV5-1	TRBJ2-7	TGCGCCAGCAGCTGGGACAAGGAAGGGTACGAGCAGTACTTC	CASSWDKEGYEQYF
TRBD1	.	TRBV25-1	TRBJ1-4	TGTGCCAGCAAATCACAGGGGGCGGCTAGTGAAAAACTGTTTTTT	CASKSQGAASEKLFF
TRBD1	.	TRBV6-1	TRBJ1-5	TGTGCCAGCAGTGAATCCCTAAGGGGGCGCGACTGGGATCAGCCCCAGCATTTT	CASSESLRGRDWDQPQHF
TRBD2	.	TRBV20-1	TRBJ2-3	TGCAGTGCTGGGGCTAGCGGGCCCTCCACAGATACGCAGTATTTT	CSAGASGPSTDTQYF
.	few	TRBV24-1	TRBJ2-1	TGTGCCACCGCGACCGCATTCTTCAATGAGCAGTTCTTC	CATATAFFNEQFF
TRBD1	.	TRBV9	TRBJ2-2	TGTGCCAGCAGTGCCAGACAGGGGAAATTCACCGGGGAGCGGTTTTTT	CASSARQGKFTGERFF
TRBD2	.	TRBV27	TRBJ2-1	TGTGCCAGCACTACCCTCTCGGGAGGTTCCTACAATGAGCAGTTCTTC	CASTTLSGGSYNEQFF
.	.	TRBV6-5	TRBJ2-1	TGTGCCAGCAGTCGCCCGACTCAAGGGGGTGAGCAGTTCTTC	CASSRPTQGGEQFF
TRBD2	.	TRBV5-5	TRBJ2-3	TGTGCCAGCAGCCAGAATAGCGGGAGGAGAGATACGCAGTATTTT	CASSQNSGRRDTQYF
TRBD1	few	TRBV12-3/TRBV12-4	TRBJ1-1	TGTGCCAGCAGTAACACACAGGGGAGTGAAGCTTTCTTT	CASSNTQGSEAFF
.	.	TRBV5-1	TRBJ2-7	TGCGCCAGCAGCTTGCCCCTGCAGGGGACCGACGAGCAGTACTTC	CASSLPLQGTDEQYF
.	.	TRBV2	TRBJ2-1	TGTGCCAGCAAAGCTTTGCTCGGACCGTTCTTC	CASKALLGPFF
.	few	TRBV20-1	TRBJ1-5	TGCAGTGCTAGCAAAAAGGACGAGGTATTCAATCAGCCCCAGCATTTT	CSASKKDEVFNQPQHF
.	few	TRBV20-1	TRBJ2-5	TGCAGTGCCCTCTCGGTTGGTAGCGAGGAGACCCAGTACTTC	CSALSVGSEETQYF
.	.	TRBV10-3	TRBJ2-3	TGTGCCATCAGTGAGGGGTTAGGGAACACAGATACGCAGTATTTT	CAISEGLGNTDTQYF
.	few	TRBV4-1	TRBJ2-1	TGCGCCAGCAGCCAAAAACTAGGATTCAATGAGCAGTTCTTC	CASSQKLGFNEQFF